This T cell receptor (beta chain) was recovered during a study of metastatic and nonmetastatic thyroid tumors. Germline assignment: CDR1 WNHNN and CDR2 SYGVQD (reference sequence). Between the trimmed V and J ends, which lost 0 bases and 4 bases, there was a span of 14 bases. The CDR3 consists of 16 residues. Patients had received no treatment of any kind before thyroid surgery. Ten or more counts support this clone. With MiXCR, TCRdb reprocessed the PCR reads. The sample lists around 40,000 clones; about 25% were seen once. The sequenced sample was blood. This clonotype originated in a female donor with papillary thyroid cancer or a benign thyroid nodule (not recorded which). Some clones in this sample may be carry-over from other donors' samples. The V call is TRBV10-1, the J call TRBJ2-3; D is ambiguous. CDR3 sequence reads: CASSESFVQEADTQYF. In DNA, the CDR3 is TGCGCCAGCAGTGAGTCGTTTGTGCAAGAGGCAGATACGCAGTATTTT.